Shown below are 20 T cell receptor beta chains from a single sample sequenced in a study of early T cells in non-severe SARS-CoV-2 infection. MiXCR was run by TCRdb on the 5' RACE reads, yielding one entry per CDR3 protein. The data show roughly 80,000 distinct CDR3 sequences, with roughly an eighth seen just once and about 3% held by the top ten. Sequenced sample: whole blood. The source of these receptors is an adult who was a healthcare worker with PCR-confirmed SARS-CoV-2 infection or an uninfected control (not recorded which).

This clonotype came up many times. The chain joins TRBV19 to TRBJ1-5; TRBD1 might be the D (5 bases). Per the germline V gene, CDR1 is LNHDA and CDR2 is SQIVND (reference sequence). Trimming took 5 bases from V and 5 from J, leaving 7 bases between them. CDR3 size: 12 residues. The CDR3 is CASSGGDQPQHF. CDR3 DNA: TGTGCCAGTAGTGGGGGAGATCAGCCCCAGCATTTT.

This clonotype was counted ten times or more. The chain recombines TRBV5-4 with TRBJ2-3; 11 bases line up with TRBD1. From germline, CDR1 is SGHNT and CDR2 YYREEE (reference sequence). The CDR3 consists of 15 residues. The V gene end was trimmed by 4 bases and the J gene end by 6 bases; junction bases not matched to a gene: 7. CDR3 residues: CASSGTGGLRDTQYF. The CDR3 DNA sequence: TGTGCCAGCAGCGGGACAGGGGGTTTACGTGATACGCAGTATTTT. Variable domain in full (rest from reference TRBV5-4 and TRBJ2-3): ETGVTQSPTHLIKTRGQQVTLRCSSQSGHNTVSWYQQALGQGPQFIFQYYREEENGRGNFPPRFSGLQFPNYSSELNVNALELDDSALYLCASSGTGGLRDTQYFGPGTRLTVL.

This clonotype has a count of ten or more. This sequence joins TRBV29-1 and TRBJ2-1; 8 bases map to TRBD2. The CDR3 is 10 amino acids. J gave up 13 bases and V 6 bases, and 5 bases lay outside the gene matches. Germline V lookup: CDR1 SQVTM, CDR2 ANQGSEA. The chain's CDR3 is CSVWTSTQFF. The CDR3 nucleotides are TGCAGCGTGTGGACTAGCACCCAGTTCTTC.

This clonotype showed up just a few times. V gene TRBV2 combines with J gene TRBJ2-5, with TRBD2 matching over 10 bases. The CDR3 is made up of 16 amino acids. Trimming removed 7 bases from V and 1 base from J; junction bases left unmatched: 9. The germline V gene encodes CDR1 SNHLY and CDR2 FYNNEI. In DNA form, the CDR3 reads TGTGCCAGCATCCTAGCGGGGGTGACTCGCCAAGAGACCCAGTACTTC. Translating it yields CASILAGVTRQETQYF.

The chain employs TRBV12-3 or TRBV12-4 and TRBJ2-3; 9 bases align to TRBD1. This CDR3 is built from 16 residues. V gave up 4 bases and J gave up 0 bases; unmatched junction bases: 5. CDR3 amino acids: CASSWGQGASTDTQYF. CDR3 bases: TGTGCCAGCAGTTGGGGACAGGGCGCCAGCACAGATACGCAGTATTTT.

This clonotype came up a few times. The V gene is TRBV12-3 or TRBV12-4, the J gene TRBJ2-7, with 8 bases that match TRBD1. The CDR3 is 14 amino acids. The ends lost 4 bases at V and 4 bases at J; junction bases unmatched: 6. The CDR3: CASSSSTGAYEQYF. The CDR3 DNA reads TGTGCCAGCAGTTCCTCGACAGGGGCATACGAGCAGTACTTC.

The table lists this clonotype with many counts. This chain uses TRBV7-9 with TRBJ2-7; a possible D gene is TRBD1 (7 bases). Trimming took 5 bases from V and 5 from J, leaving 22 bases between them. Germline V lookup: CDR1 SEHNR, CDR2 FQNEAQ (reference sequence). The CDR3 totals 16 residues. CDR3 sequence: CASSPGGRRGHDEQYF. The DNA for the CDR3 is TGTGCCAGCAGCCCAGGAGGGCGGAGGGGGCACGACGAGCAGTACTTC.

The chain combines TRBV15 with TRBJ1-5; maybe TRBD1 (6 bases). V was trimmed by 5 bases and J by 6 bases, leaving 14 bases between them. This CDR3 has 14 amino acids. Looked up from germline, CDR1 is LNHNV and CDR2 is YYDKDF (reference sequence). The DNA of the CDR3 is TGTGCCACCAGCGGCAGGGGTTTGAGTCAGCCCCAGCATTTT. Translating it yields CATSGRGLSQPQHF.

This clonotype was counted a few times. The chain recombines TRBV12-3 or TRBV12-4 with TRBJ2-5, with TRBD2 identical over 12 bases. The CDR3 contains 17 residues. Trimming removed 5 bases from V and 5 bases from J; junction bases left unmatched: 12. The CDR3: CASSPLRLAGVGETQYF. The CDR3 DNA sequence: TGTGCCAGCAGTCCCCTCCGACTAGCGGGAGTGGGCGAGACCCAGTACTTC.

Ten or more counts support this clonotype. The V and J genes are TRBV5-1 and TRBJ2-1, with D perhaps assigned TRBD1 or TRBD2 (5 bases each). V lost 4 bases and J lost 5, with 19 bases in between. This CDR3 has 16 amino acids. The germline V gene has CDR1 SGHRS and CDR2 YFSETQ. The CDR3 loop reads CASSPTGTAVNNEQFF. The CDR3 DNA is TGCGCCAGCAGCCCGACCGGGACGGCGGTGAACAATGAGCAGTTCTTC.

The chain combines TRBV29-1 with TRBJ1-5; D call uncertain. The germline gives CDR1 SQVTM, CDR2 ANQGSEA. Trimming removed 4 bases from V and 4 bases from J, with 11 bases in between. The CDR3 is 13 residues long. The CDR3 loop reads CSVGRAANQPQHF. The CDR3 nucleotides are TGCAGCGTTGGAAGGGCTGCGAATCAGCCCCAGCATTTT.

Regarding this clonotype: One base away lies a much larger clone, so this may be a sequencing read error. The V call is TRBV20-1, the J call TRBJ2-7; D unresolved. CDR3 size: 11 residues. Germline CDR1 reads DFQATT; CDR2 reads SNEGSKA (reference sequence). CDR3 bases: TGCAGTGCCAGAGCGTCAGTCGAGCAGTACTTC. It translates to CSARASVEQYF.

Here the CDR3 DNA reads TGTGCCAGCTCACCAAGGCTAGCGGGCACCACAGATACGCAGTATTTT. It translates to CASSPRLAGTTDTQYF. The genes are TRBV18 and TRBJ2-3; TRBD2 aligns across 8 bases. Germline trimming cut 2 bases from V and 2 bases from J; bases unmatched to any gene: 6. The germline CDR1 and CDR2 sequences are KGHSH and LQKENI. The CDR3 has 16 residues.

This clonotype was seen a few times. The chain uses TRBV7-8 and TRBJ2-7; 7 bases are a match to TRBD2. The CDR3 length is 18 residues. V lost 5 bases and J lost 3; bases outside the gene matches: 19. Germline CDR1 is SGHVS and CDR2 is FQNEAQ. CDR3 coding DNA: TGTGCCAGCAGCGCCCGAAGAGGGCGGGAGACGCGTCTCTACGAGCAGTACTTC. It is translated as CASSARRGRETRLYEQYF.

As DNA, the CDR3 is TGCGCCAGCAGCTTGGCGAGCGGGGACACTGAAGCTTTCTTT. Protein: CASSLASGDTEAFF. The genes are TRBV5-1 and TRBJ1-1, with no clear D. The ends were cut back, 0 bases at V and 3 bases at J, with 9 bases in the middle. The germline V gene encodes CDR1 SGHRS and CDR2 YFSETQ. This CDR3 has 14 residues.

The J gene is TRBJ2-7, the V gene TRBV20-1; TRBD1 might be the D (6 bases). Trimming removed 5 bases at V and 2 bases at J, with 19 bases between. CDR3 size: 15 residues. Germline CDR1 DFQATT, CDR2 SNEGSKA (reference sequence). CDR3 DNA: TGCAGTGCTGCCCCGACACTCCACAGGGCCTACGAGCAGTACTTC. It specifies CSAAPTLHRAYEQYF.

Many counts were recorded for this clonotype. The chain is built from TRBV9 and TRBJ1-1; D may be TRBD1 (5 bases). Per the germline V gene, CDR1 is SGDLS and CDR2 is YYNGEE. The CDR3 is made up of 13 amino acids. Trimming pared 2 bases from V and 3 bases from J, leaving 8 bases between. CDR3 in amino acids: CASSVREDTEAFF. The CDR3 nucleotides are TGTGCCAGCAGCGTCAGGGAGGACACTGAAGCTTTCTTT.

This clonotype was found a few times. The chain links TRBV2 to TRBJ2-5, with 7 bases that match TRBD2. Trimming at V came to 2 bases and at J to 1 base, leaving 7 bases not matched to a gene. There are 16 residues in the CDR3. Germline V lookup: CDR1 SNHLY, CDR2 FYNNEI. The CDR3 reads CASSEWASGIQETQYF. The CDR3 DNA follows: TGTGCCAGCAGTGAATGGGCTAGCGGAATCCAAGAGACCCAGTACTTC.

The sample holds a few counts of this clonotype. The CDR3 protein is CSALPEPGGDEQFF. CDR3 DNA sequence: TGCAGTGCTCTCCCCGAACCCGGGGGGGATGAGCAGTTCTTC. V gene TRBV20-1 combines with J gene TRBJ2-1; 8 positions match TRBD2. The CDR3 sequence is 14 residues long. Trimming cost V 5 bases and J 8 bases; bases outside gene matches: 11. Germline-derived CDR1 and CDR2 are DFQATT and SNEGSKA (reference sequence).

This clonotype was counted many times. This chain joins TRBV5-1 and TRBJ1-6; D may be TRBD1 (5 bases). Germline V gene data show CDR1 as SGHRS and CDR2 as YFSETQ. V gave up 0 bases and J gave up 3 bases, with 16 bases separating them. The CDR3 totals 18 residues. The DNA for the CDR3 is TGCGCCAGCAGCTTGGATGGGCAGGGAGTTCGCTATAATTCACCCCTCCACTTT. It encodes CASSLDGQGVRYNSPLHF.